The 27 T cell receptor beta chains in this list originate from one sample, sequenced in a study of graft-versus-host responses after intestinal transplantation. Here immunoSEQ multiplex PCR was the method, and the copy in TCRdb shows in-frame clones only, minus some. The table includes about 71,000 clones, roughly 94% detected once. No antigen is known for these receptors. Sequencing was performed on unstimulated CD8+ T cells sorted from spleen or lymph node cells, taken before intestinal transplant. These receptors all come from a human donor who received an intestinal transplant.

This clone is a singleton in its sample. The chain employs TRBV4-2 and TRBJ2-4; possible D gene TRBD2, 6 bases. Germline CDR1 LGHNA, CDR2 YNFKEQ. The V and J ends lost 4 bases and 8 bases respectively, with 15 bases between them. CDR3 length: 14 amino acids. For the CDR3, the DNA is TGTGCCAGCAGCCCGGGAGTTTATGTGGACATTCAGTACTTC. This encodes CASSPGVYVDIQYF.

The J gene is TRBJ2-1, the V gene TRBV29-1, with TRBD2 matching 12 bases. The J segment lost 9 bases and the V segment lost 1 base, leaving 1 base of the junction unmatched. The CDR3 is 13 amino acids. Germline V gene lookup returns CDR1 SQVTM and CDR2 ANQGSEA. This chain's CDR3 is CSVEGGLAGEQFF. The CDR3 DNA sequence: TGCAGCGTTGAAGGGGGACTAGCGGGTGAGCAGTTCTTC.

The chain is built from TRBV7-9 and TRBJ1-1; no clear D. Germline V gene sequence: CDR1 SEHNR, CDR2 FQNEAQ (reference sequence). V dropped 7 bases and J dropped 4 bases, with 7 bases sitting between them. The CDR3 has 11 amino acids. The CDR3 nucleotides are TGTGCCAGCAAAATGGGCACTGAAGCTTTCTTT. Its protein product is CASKMGTEAFF.

The chain has TRBV30 and TRBJ1-6; D remains unclear. The CDR3 totals 16 residues. Trimming shortened V by 1 base and J by 6 bases, and 16 bases separated the two germline ends. From germline, CDR1 is GTSNPN and CDR2 SVGIG (reference sequence). The CDR3 DNA sequence: TGTGCCTGGAGTGACGTGCTGGTCAGGATTAATTCACCCCTCCACTTT. Protein sequence: CAWSDVLVRINSPLHF.

In its sample, this clone was seen a few times. This chain joins TRBV13 and TRBJ1-2; weak D call: TRBD1 (6 bases). Germline V gene lookup returns CDR1 PRHDT and CDR2 FYEKMQ (reference sequence). V lost 1 base and J 5 bases, leaving 11 bases between the germline ends. This CDR3 has 14 residues. The CDR3 here is CASSLVGQPYGYTF. In nucleotides, the CDR3 is TGTGCCAGCAGCTTAGTTGGACAGCCGTATGGCTACACCTTC.

The genes are TRBV5-1 and TRBJ2-5; unclear D gene. The CDR3 has 14 residues. Trimming removed 2 bases at V and 3 bases at J, with 11 bases between. Germline-derived CDR1 and CDR2 are SGHRS and YFSETQ. Here the CDR3 DNA reads TGCGCCAGCAGCTTCTACGGCCTTAAAGAGACCCAGTACTTC. It encodes CASSFYGLKETQYF.

The chain joins TRBV5-8 to TRBJ2-5; D possibly corresponds to TRBD2 (6 bases). From germline, CDR1 is SGHTS and CDR2 YDEGEE. Trimming shortened V by 0 bases and J by 4 bases, and 10 bases separated the two germline ends. The CDR3 covers 14 residues. CDR3 in amino acids: CASSLVGGAETQYF. The CDR3 DNA reads TGTGCCAGCAGCTTGGTTGGCGGGGCAGAGACCCAGTACTTC.

CDR3 residues: CASSLGTDRTEAFF. The CDR3 coding sequence is TGTGCCAGCAGTTTAGGGACGGATAGGACTGAAGCTTTCTTT. This chain connects TRBV27 to TRBJ1-1; D is perhaps TRBD1 (5 bases). The CDR3 covers 14 residues. Germline V gene lookup returns CDR1 MNHEY and CDR2 SMNVEV (reference sequence). V gave up 2 bases and J gave up 5 bases, with 12 bases separating them.

This clone was picked up one time. This sequence joins TRBV27 and TRBJ1-5, with TRBD1 as a possible D gene (5 bases). V was shortened by 10 bases and J by 2 bases, with 12 bases between the two germline ends. Germline CDR1 reads MNHEY; CDR2 reads SMNVEV (reference sequence). The CDR3 runs to 13 residues. The CDR3 sequence: CATQAGRNQPQHF. For the CDR3, the DNA is TGTGCCACCCAGGCAGGGCGCAATCAGCCCCAGCATTTT.

This chain links TRBV27 with TRBJ1-2; 9 nucleotides agree with TRBD1. The CDR3 is 15 amino acids. V shed 5 bases, J shed 9 bases, and the junction held 13 bases outside the gene matches. CDR1 is MNHEY, CDR2 SMNVEV, per germline (reference sequence). DNA for the CDR3: TGTGCCAGCAGTCTAAGTACAGGGGGCGATCTACGCTACACCTTC. Protein product: CASSLSTGGDLRYTF.

This chain joins TRBV5-8 and TRBJ2-7, with 8 bases matching TRBD2. Per the germline V gene, CDR1 is SGHTS and CDR2 is YDEGEE. J was trimmed by 1 base and V by 2 bases; bases with no gene match: 5. This CDR3 has 15 amino acids. The CDR3 DNA sequence: TGTGCCAGCAGCTTACCCGGGACTAGTTCCTACGAGCAGTACTTC. This codes for CASSLPGTSSYEQYF.

This chain uses TRBV6-1 with TRBJ2-7; D might be TRBD2 (7 bases). Germline CDR1 MNHNS, CDR2 SASEGT. V lost 11 bases, J lost 5 bases, and 16 bases lay in between. The CDR3 is made up of 12 amino acids. DNA of the CDR3: TGTGCCGGTGGGGGGGCTATGAACGAGCAGTACTTC. It translates to CAGGGAMNEQYF.

The chain couples TRBV6-1 to TRBJ1-1; D is unresolved. Trimming took off 0 bases at V and 7 bases at J, with 15 bases between the two ends. The germline V gene has CDR1 MNHNS and CDR2 SASEGT. CDR3 length: 15 residues. The CDR3 nucleotides read TGTGCCAGCAGTGAAGCCCCGTTGGGAGAGAGTGAAGCTTTCTTT. Amino acid sequence: CASSEAPLGESEAFF.

In this sample, this clone turned up once. J is TRBJ2-7 and V is TRBV7-8; D is uncertain. The CDR3 has 13 residues. V lost 3 bases, J lost 5 bases, and 11 bases lay in between. Per the germline V gene, CDR1 is SGHVS and CDR2 is FQNEAQ. The CDR3 sequence: CASSFWMGNEQYF. The CDR3 bases are TGTGCCAGCAGCTTCTGGATGGGAAACGAGCAGTACTTC.

J is TRBJ2-1 and V is TRBV19; 7 nucleotides agree with TRBD1. Germline V gene data show CDR1 as LNHDA and CDR2 as SQIVND (reference sequence). This CDR3 region has 13 residues. Trimming at V came to 5 bases and at J to 5 bases, leaving 3 bases not matched to a gene. The CDR3 loop reads CASSPDRDNEQFF. The CDR3 bases are TGTGCCAGTAGTCCTGACAGGGACAATGAGCAGTTCTTC.

This rearrangement joins TRBV28 to TRBJ1-5; D is unclear. The ends were cut back, 3 bases at V and 1 base at J, with 10 bases in the middle. This CDR3 comprises 15 residues. Germline V gives CDR1 MDHEN, CDR2 SYDVKM. The CDR3: CASSFGRLSNQPQHF. CDR3 sequence (DNA): TGTGCCAGCAGTTTCGGGAGACTGAGCAATCAGCCCCAGCATTTT.

J is TRBJ2-7 and V is TRBV7-9; 10 bases agree with TRBD2. The CDR3 totals 12 residues. V trimming: 6 bases; J trimming: 5 bases; junction bases outside the gene matches: 1. Germline values: CDR1 SEHNR, CDR2 FQNEAQ (reference sequence). CDR3 loop: CASSLAGDEQYF. Written as DNA, the CDR3 is TGTGCCAGCAGTCTAGCGGGAGACGAGCAGTACTTC.

V usage is TRBV10-1 and J usage is TRBJ2-5, with a weak D call TRBD2 (6 bases). Trimming stripped 6 bases from V and 1 base from J, with 12 bases between. Per the germline V gene, CDR1 is WNHNN and CDR2 is SYGVQD (reference sequence). The CDR3 is 14 residues long. The CDR3 loop reads CASSSRDFQETQYF. Here the CDR3 DNA reads TGCGCCAGCAGCTCCCGGGACTTCCAAGAGACCCAGTACTTC.

V usage is TRBV5-8 and J usage is TRBJ1-1, with TRBD1 matching over 8 bases. The CDR3 runs 15 residues. V gave up 1 base and J gave up 1 base; unmatched junction bases: 3. Germline loops: CDR1 SGHTS, CDR2 YDEGEE. The CDR3 protein is CASSLTQGANTEAFF. In DNA, the CDR3 is TGTGCCAGCAGCTTGACCCAGGGGGCGAACACTGAAGCTTTCTTT.

The DNA of the CDR3 is TGTGCCAGCAGCTTCAATCCAGCGGGAGCGGTCTACAATGAGCAGTTCTTC. Translation gives CASSFNPAGAVYNEQFF. V usage is TRBV7-2 and J usage is TRBJ2-1, with 8 positions matching TRBD2. J gave up 3 bases and V 3 bases, and 10 bases lay outside the gene matches. The CDR3 is 17 amino acids. CDR1 and CDR2 (germline): SGHTA, FQGNSA.

The chain is built from TRBV10-3 and TRBJ2-3; D gene unclear. V was clipped by 0 bases and J by 7 bases, with 11 bases between them. The CDR3 extends over 14 amino acids. Germline V lookup: CDR1 ENHRY, CDR2 SYGVKD. CDR3 residues: CAISESFGSYTQYF. DNA of the CDR3: TGTGCCATCAGTGAGTCCTTCGGCTCCTATACGCAGTATTTT.

The V gene is TRBV7-8, the J gene TRBJ1-2; no clear D gene. The CDR3 is made up of 15 amino acids. CDR1 SGHVS and CDR2 FQNEAQ come from the germline V gene. V was pared by 5 bases and J by 4 bases, with 17 bases between. The CDR3, as DNA: TGTGCCAGCAGCCCCACGTCGGGGTATGGCTATGGCTACACCTTC. Its protein is CASSPTSGYGYGYTF.

In regard to this clone: At one of its ends the junction is not consistent with the germline gene, which may arise from a read error. Other nucleotide sequences from this sample produce the same CDR3. The chain employs TRBV5-6 and TRBJ1-1; possible D gene TRBD1, 6 bases. The CDR3 extends over 13 amino acids. Germline V gene lookup returns CDR1 SGHDT and CDR2 YYEEEE. DNA for the CDR3: TGTGCCAGCAGCTTGGGGGGGACATTCGAAGCCTTCTTT. This encodes CASSLGGTFEAFF.

The rearrangement uses TRBV10-1 and TRBJ2-2; D call uncertain. Germline lookup yields CDR1 WNHNN and CDR2 SYGVQD (reference sequence). V was trimmed by 0 bases and J by 3 bases, leaving 5 bases between them. CDR3 length: 14 amino acids. CDR3 nucleotide sequence: TGCGCCAGCAGTGAGTCAGTCTACACCGGGGAGCTGTTTTTT. This codes for CASSESVYTGELFF.

V gene TRBV5-1 combines with J gene TRBJ2-7; 7 nucleotides align to TRBD1. Per the germline V gene, CDR1 is SGHRS and CDR2 is YFSETQ. CDR3 length: 13 amino acids. V shed 0 bases, J shed 3 bases, and the junction held 0 bases outside the gene matches. The CDR3 nucleotides are TGCGCCAGCAGCTTGGACAGGGGCTACGAGCAGTACTTC. Translated: CASSLDRGYEQYF.

CDR3 loop: CASSLGLRPVEAGELFF. The CDR3 bases are TGTGCCAGCAGCTTAGGTCTCCGGCCGGTGGAAGCCGGGGAGCTGTTTTTT. The V gene is TRBV7-9, the J gene TRBJ2-2; unclear D gene. Germline CDR1 SEHNR, CDR2 FQNEAQ (reference sequence). The germline V and J ends were trimmed by 1 base and 6 bases, with 18 bases remaining between them. The CDR3 sequence is 17 residues long.

This clone was seen a single time. The genes are TRBV5-1 and TRBJ2-7; 7 bases agree with TRBD2. The CDR3 covers 14 residues. V lost 2 bases, J lost 0 bases, and 2 bases stayed unmatched. The germline gives CDR1 SGHRS, CDR2 YFSETQ. CDR3 amino acids: CASSFGGISYEQYF. Written as DNA, the CDR3 is TGCGCCAGCAGCTTCGGGGGGATCTCCTACGAGCAGTACTTC.